A single sample gave rise to the 5 T cell receptor beta chains below, sequenced in a study of CD8 T cells in ankylosing spondylitis. TCRdb itself ran the 5' RACE reads through MiXCR, one entry per CDR3 protein. This table holds fewer than 250,000 distinct CDR3 sequences, about 11% found once. The source material was blood, either unsorted or a sorted T cell fraction (not recorded which). These receptors originate from a male donor with ankylosing spondylitis or in good health (not recorded which).

The chain recombines TRBV6-6 with TRBJ1-2, with 7 bases that match TRBD1. V was clipped by 2 bases and J by 7 bases; unmatched bases: 4. Germline assignment: CDR1 MNHNY and CDR2 SVGAGI (reference sequence). The CDR3 has 13 residues. The CDR3 loop is CASSYEGAAGYTF. The CDR3, as DNA: TGTGCCAGCAGTTACGAGGGGGCGGCTGGCTACACCTTC.

The CDR3: CASRRTGGVDTQYF. The CDR3 DNA reads as TGTGCCAGCAGACGGACAGGGGGCGTGGATACGCAGTATTTT. The gene calls are TRBV12-3 or TRBV12-4 and TRBJ2-3, with 11 bases lining up with TRBD1. After removal of 6 bases from V and 6 bases from J, the junction contained 5 bases not matched to a gene. The length of the CDR3 is 14 residues.

Many counts were recorded for this clonotype. This chain connects TRBV6-1 to TRBJ1-5; 7 nucleotides line up with TRBD1. Losses at the gene ends were 8 bases for V and 0 bases for J; bases not matched to a gene: 10. Germline-derived CDR1 and CDR2 are MNHNS and SASEGT. There are 16 residues in the CDR3. The CDR3 bases are TGTGCCAGCTCCCGGACAGGCCCCTATAGCAATCAGCCCCAGCATTTT. It codes for CASSRTGPYSNQPQHF.

This clonotype appeared a few times. The chain links TRBV6-5 to TRBJ1-4; the D is unclear. CDR1 is MNHEY and CDR2 is SVGAGI in the germline V gene. This CDR3 is 16 amino acids long. V was shortened by 2 bases and J by 3 bases, with 13 bases between the two germline ends. CDR3: CASSYDFGRANEKLFF. CDR3 in DNA: TGTGCCAGCAGTTACGATTTTGGGAGGGCTAATGAAAAACTGTTTTTT.

This clonotype has a count of ten or more. The chain is built from TRBV6-5 and TRBJ1-4; D possibly corresponds to TRBD1 (5 bases). This CDR3 has 17 amino acids. The V and J ends lost 2 bases and 0 bases respectively, with 13 bases between them. CDR1 is MNHEY and CDR2 is SVGAGI in the germline V gene. The CDR3 nucleotides read TGTGCCAGCAGTTACGGGTCCTCGGGGGCAACTAATGAAAAACTGTTTTTT. This sequence encodes CASSYGSSGATNEKLFF.